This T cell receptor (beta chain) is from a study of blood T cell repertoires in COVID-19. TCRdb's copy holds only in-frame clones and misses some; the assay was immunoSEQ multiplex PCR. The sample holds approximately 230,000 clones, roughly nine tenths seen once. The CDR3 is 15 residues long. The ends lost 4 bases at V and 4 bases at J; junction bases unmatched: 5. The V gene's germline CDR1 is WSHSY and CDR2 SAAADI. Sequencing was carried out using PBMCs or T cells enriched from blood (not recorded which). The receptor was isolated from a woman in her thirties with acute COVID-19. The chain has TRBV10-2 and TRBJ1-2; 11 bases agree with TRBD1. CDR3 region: CASSATGTGGYGYTF. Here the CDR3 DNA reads TGCGCCAGCAGTGCTACCGGGACAGGGGGCTATGGCTACACCTTC.